The next 18 T cell receptor beta chains were all read from a single sample in a study of blood T cell repertoires in COVID-19. TCRdb's copy holds only in-frame clones and misses some; the assay was immunoSEQ multiplex PCR. The sample includes 370,000 or so clones, approximately 87% of them seen just once. The sequenced material came from PBMCs or T cells enriched from blood (not recorded which). The receptor source for this set is a young man who had recovered from COVID-19.

This chain joins TRBV12-5 and TRBJ1-2; a weak D match, TRBD1 (6 bases). Germline loops: CDR1 LGHNT, CDR2 FRNRAP. The ends were cut back, 6 bases at V and 6 bases at J, with 23 bases in the middle. The CDR3 extends over 16 amino acids. CDR3 nucleotides: TGTGCTAGTGGCACAGGGAGTATCCCCCAGTGGAATGGCTACACCTTC. It translates to CASGTGSIPQWNGYTF.

The chain has TRBV6-5 and TRBJ2-1; 11 bases align to TRBD2. The CDR3 has 16 amino acids. Trimming at V came to 2 bases and at J to 4 bases, leaving 4 bases not matched to a gene. CDR1 MNHEY and CDR2 SVGAGI come from the germline V gene. CDR3 residues: CASSYALAGGYNEQFF. The CDR3 nucleotides read TGTGCCAGCAGTTACGCCCTAGCGGGGGGATACAATGAGCAGTTCTTC.

J is TRBJ1-1 and V is TRBV5-5, with D tentatively TRBD1 (6 bases). The germline V gene has CDR1 SGHKS and CDR2 YYEKEE (reference sequence). Trimming took off 4 bases at V and 3 bases at J, with 13 bases between the two ends. This CDR3 spans 14 amino acids. CDR3 protein: CASSPYTGHTEAFF. Written as DNA, the CDR3 is TGTGCCAGCAGCCCATATACAGGGCACACTGAAGCTTTCTTT.

The rearrangement links TRBV13 to TRBJ1-6; perhaps TRBD1 as D (5 bases). This CDR3 contains 14 residues. Germline loops: CDR1 PRHDT, CDR2 FYEKMQ (reference sequence). Deletions cut 3 bases from V and 5 bases from J, with 8 bases between. CDR3 coding DNA: TGTGCCAGCAGCTTTAGACAGAATAATTCACCCCTCCACTTT. It is translated as CASSFRQNNSPLHF.

J is TRBJ1-2 and V is TRBV25-1; D gene ambiguous. This CDR3 is 12 amino acids long. CDR1 is MGHDK and CDR2 is SYGVNS in the germline V gene. Trimming took 6 bases from V and 4 from J, leaving 9 bases between them. CDR3 nucleotide sequence: TGTGCCAGCAGGCAGGAACTCTATGGCTACACCTTC. It is translated as CASRQELYGYTF.

The chain employs TRBV4-2 and TRBJ2-2; D is uncertain. The CDR3 runs to 11 residues. The V end was cut by 1 base, the J end by 13 bases, with 7 bases between. Germline CDR1 is LGHNA and CDR2 is YNFKEQ. CDR3 in DNA: TGTGCCAGCAGCCAAGGAGTTGCGCTGTTTTTT. This sequence encodes CASSQGVALFF.

The chain is built from TRBV25-1 and TRBJ1-2, with 7 bases lining up with TRBD1. The V and J ends lost 8 bases and 6 bases, in that order; junction bases with no gene match: 9. Germline CDR1 is MGHDK and CDR2 is SYGVNS. The CDR3 is made up of 13 amino acids. CDR3 sequence (DNA): TGTGCCAGCTTCCAGACAGGGAGACATGGCTACACCTTC. This sequence encodes CASFQTGRHGYTF.

V and J are TRBV5-1 and TRBJ1-1; TRBD1 matches 9 bases. CDR1 and CDR2 (germline): SGHRS, YFSETQ. Germline trimming cut 5 bases from V and 1 base from J; bases unmatched to any gene: 12. There are 17 residues in the CDR3. CDR3 DNA: TGCGCCAGCAGTGGGTTCCGGGACAGGGTTCCGAACACTGAAGCTTTCTTT. Translation gives CASSGFRDRVPNTEAFF.

V usage is TRBV5-6 and J usage is TRBJ1-2; possible D gene TRBD1, 6 bases. CDR3 length: 15 amino acids. V lost 4 bases, J lost 3 bases, and 16 bases lay in between. Germline loops: CDR1 SGHDT, CDR2 YYEEEE. In nucleotides, the CDR3 is TGTGCCAGCAGCGTCTACAGGGTGGTGGACTATGGCTACACCTTC. Amino acids: CASSVYRVVDYGYTF.

This clone has only a few counts. Other DNA sequences of this sample code for an identical CDR3. This chain links TRBV19 with TRBJ2-5; D is possibly TRBD2 (5 bases). CDR3 length equals 13 residues. V lost 2 bases and J 5 bases, leaving 9 bases between the germline ends. Germline CDR1 and CDR2: LNHDA and SQIVND (reference sequence). CDR3 loop: CASSITRGETQYF. The DNA of the CDR3 is TGTGCCAGTAGTATAACCCGCGGGGAGACCCAGTACTTC.

The chain joins TRBV6-5 to TRBJ1-6, with D perhaps TRBD1 (6 bases). Germline CDR1 reads MNHEY; CDR2 reads SVGAGI. This CDR3 has 15 amino acids. With 0 bases removed from V and 7 bases from J, the gap between germline ends came to 10 bases. CDR3 in DNA: TGTGCCAGCAGTTACTCGGGACAACTCAATTCACCCCTCCACTTT. The encoded protein is CASSYSGQLNSPLHF.

The rearrangement links TRBV19 to TRBJ2-1, with 9 bases lining up with TRBD2. V lost 10 bases to trimming and J lost 4 bases; unmatched junction nucleotides: 17. The CDR3 is made up of 17 amino acids. Germline lookup yields CDR1 LNHDA and CDR2 SQIVND (reference sequence). As DNA, the CDR3 is TGTGCCACCAAACAAGACGGCGGGGGGGTCTCTTACAATGAGCAGTTCTTC. Protein sequence: CATKQDGGGVSYNEQFF.

V usage is TRBV12-3 or TRBV12-4 and J usage is TRBJ2-7; no reliable D call. The CDR3 totals 12 residues. The V and J ends lost 5 bases and 7 bases respectively, with 12 bases between them. CDR3 nucleotide sequence: TGTGCCAGCAGTAACAGTTTTGAGGAGCAGTACTTC. This encodes CASSNSFEEQYF.

The chain links TRBV15 to TRBJ2-3, with TRBD1 as a possible D gene (6 bases). Germline loops: CDR1 LNHNV, CDR2 YYDKDF (reference sequence). This CDR3 has 14 residues. V was trimmed by 4 bases and J by 0 bases, leaving 8 bases between them. As DNA, the CDR3 is TGTGCCACCAGCAACAGGGAAAGCACAGATACGCAGTATTTT. Its protein product is CATSNRESTDTQYF.

The gene calls are TRBV6-5 and TRBJ1-5; D unresolved. Germline V lookup: CDR1 MNHEY, CDR2 SVGAGI. This CDR3 is built from 14 residues. V was shortened by 6 bases and J by 2 bases, with 11 bases between the two germline ends. The CDR3 spells CASSSLYGNQPQHF. CDR3 nucleotide sequence: TGTGCCAGCAGCAGTTTGTACGGCAATCAGCCCCAGCATTTT.

This chain links TRBV27 with TRBJ2-1, with TRBD2 identical over 12 bases. V trimming: 8 bases; J trimming: 0 bases; junction bases outside the gene matches: 8. The CDR3 contains 17 residues. The germline V gene has CDR1 MNHEY and CDR2 SMNVEV (reference sequence). The CDR3, as DNA: TGTGCCAGCTCTCCTAGCGGGGGGGTGAGCTCCTACAATGAGCAGTTCTTC. Translated, it gives CASSPSGGVSSYNEQFF.

J is TRBJ1-1 and V is TRBV5-1; 7 positions match TRBD1. V shed 1 base, J shed 4 bases, and the junction held 7 bases outside the gene matches. The CDR3 covers 15 residues. Per the germline V gene, CDR1 is SGHRS and CDR2 is YFSETQ. CDR3 nucleotide sequence: TGCGCCAGCAGCTTGCGAGTACAGGGGACCACTGAAGCTTTCTTT. This encodes CASSLRVQGTTEAFF.

The sample holds one count of this clone. V gene TRBV7-9 combines with J gene TRBJ1-5; D gene ambiguous. The CDR3 covers 17 residues. V was clipped by 0 bases and J by 0 bases, with 12 bases between them. Germline V gene lookup returns CDR1 SEHNR and CDR2 FQNEAQ (reference sequence). This CDR3 is CASSLAGSDYSNQPQHF. The CDR3 nucleotides read TGTGCCAGCAGCTTAGCGGGGTCAGACTATAGCAATCAGCCCCAGCATTTT.